A few counts support the clone carrying this T cell receptor (beta chain). The trim removed 2 bases at V and 5 bases at J, leaving 5 bases unmatched. Germline V gives CDR1 LGHNA, CDR2 YNFKEQ. This CDR3 region has 15 residues. In TCRdb, the 5' RACE reads were re-called with MiXCR into one record per CDR3 protein. The table has 150,000 or so distinct CDR3 sequences, 3% to 4.5% seen once. This record comes from a study of identical twins. The sequenced sample was memory T cells sorted from blood. The rearrangement links TRBV4-2 to TRBJ2-5, with 10 bases identical to TRBD2. The clonotype comes from a man between 18 and 35 years old in good health. CDR3 coding DNA: TGTGCCAGCAGCCAATCTAGCGGGAGTTCCGAGACCCAGTACTTC. Translating gives CASSQSSGSSETQYF.